This is a list of T cell receptor beta chains from one sample in a study of T cells in Graves' hyperthyroidism and ophthalmopathy. One entry per CDR3 protein, called by TCRdb with MiXCR from the multiplex PCR reads. The sample carries roughly 500,000 distinct CDR3 sequences, 35% to 50% recorded once. Sequenced sample: peripheral blood or thyroid tissue (not recorded which). The receptors originated from an adult woman with Graves' disease, either hyperthyroidism or ophthalmopathy (not recorded which). Each CDR3 is given with its conserved first and last residue. A D gene is named only where the DNA matches it firmly. Clone size, where shown, is once, few, many, or a class for clones that have expanded.

TRBV12-3/TRBV12-4	TRBJ2-7	TRBD1	-	14	CASSSSPGQGEQYF	TGTGCCAGCAGCAGCTCCCCCGGACAGGGCGAGCAGTACTTC
TRBV14	TRBJ2-2	-	many	14	CASTSVGATGELFF	TGTGCCAGCACCTCGGTAGGGGCCACCGGGGAGCTGTTTTTT
TRBV19	TRBJ1-1	TRBD1	-	13	CASAEDRGREAFF	TGTGCCAGTGCCGAGGACAGGGGGCGTGAAGCTTTCTTT
TRBV6-6	TRBJ2-7	TRBD2	many	15	CASRRTSGNSYEQYF	TGTGCCAGCAGGAGGACTAGCGGGAACTCCTACGAGCAGTACTTC
TRBV3-1	TRBJ1-4	TRBD1	-	13	CASRRTGSEKLFF	TGTGCCAGCAGGCGGACAGGGTCTGAAAAACTGTTTTTT
TRBV7-3	TRBJ2-5	TRBD2	-	15	CASGLAVSNQETQYF	TGTGCCAGCGGACTAGCGGTATCAAACCAAGAGACCCAGTACTTC
TRBV7-2	TRBJ2-5	TRBD2	many	16	CASRPGAGGYQETQYF	TGTGCCAGCAGACCAGGAGCGGGGGGGTACCAAGAGACCCAGTACTTC
TRBV28	TRBJ1-1	-	few	12	CASSLSAIEAFF	TGTGCCAGCAGTTTATCCGCCATTGAAGCTTTCTTT
TRBV10-3	TRBJ1-5	TRBD1	-	13	CAIRGTGYQPQHF	TGTGCCATCAGGGGGACAGGGTATCAGCCCCAGCATTTT
TRBV5-4	TRBJ1-4	-	once	15	CASSFKNVEDEKLFF	TGTGCCAGCAGCTTCAAAAACGTCGAGGACGAAAAACTGTTTTTT
TRBV6-5	TRBJ1-2	-	-	13	CASQRAGNYGYTF	TGTGCCAGTCAAAGGGCAGGGAACTATGGCTACACCTTC
TRBV11-2	TRBJ2-2	TRBD2	-	17	CASSLVRPSGNTGELFF	TGTGCCAGCAGCTTAGTCCGCCCTAGCGGGAACACCGGGGAGCTGTTTTTT
TRBV5-8	TRBJ1-6	-	-	14	CASSLVGWNSPLHF	TGTGCCAGCAGCTTGGTAGGGTGGAATTCACCCCTCCACTTT
TRBV2	TRBJ2-5	-	many	11	CATRTEETQYF	TGTGCCACACGGACGGAAGAGACCCAGTACTTC
TRBV6-5	TRBJ1-6	-	-	14	CASHGQGNNSPLHF	TGTGCCAGCCATGGCCAAGGTAATAATTCACCCCTCCACTTT
TRBV29-1	TRBJ2-7	-	-	14	CSVVRADSSYEQYF	TGCAGCGTGGTCCGAGCTGACAGCTCCTACGAGCAGTACTTC
TRBV13	TRBJ1-5	-	-	12	CASSLGKQPQHF	TGTGCCAGCAGCTTAGGTAAGCAGCCCCAGCATTTT
TRBV20-1	TRBJ1-5	-	-	13	CSAGGGADQPQHF	TGCAGTGCGGGGGGAGGGGCGGATCAGCCCCAGCATTTT
TRBV10-2	TRBJ2-7	TRBD1	-	16	CASSHAGGRSAYEQYF	TGCGCCAGCAGCCACGCAGGGGGCAGGTCTGCCTACGAGCAGTACTTC
TRBV25-1	TRBJ1-5	-	-	18	CASSAIGPQGIGNQPQHF	TGTGCCAGCAGTGCCATCGGGCCGCAGGGGATTGGCAATCAGCCCCAGCATTTT
TRBV11-2	TRBJ1-4	-	many	14	CASRFSGANEKLFF	TGTGCCAGCCGCTTTTCGGGGGCTAATGAAAAACTGTTTTTT
TRBV25-1	TRBJ2-7	TRBD1	once	13	CASTQGDSYEQYF	TGTGCCAGCACACAGGGGGACTCCTACGAGCAGTACTTC
TRBV20-1	TRBJ1-2	TRBD1	many	15	CSATSIFQGGFGYTF	TGCAGTGCTACCTCCATCTTCCAGGGGGGGTTTGGCTACACCTTC
TRBV12-3/TRBV12-4	TRBJ2-5	TRBD2	many	13	CASSSTSVETQYF	TGTGCCAGCAGTTCGACTAGCGTGGAGACCCAGTACTTC
TRBV7-2	TRBJ1-2	-	few	13	CASSPQGDYGYTF	TGTGCCAGCAGCCCACAGGGAGACTATGGCTACACCTTC
TRBV19	TRBJ2-7	-	-	13	CASSGGTAYEQYF	TGTGCCAGTAGTGGAGGGACAGCCTACGAGCAGTACTTC
TRBV24-1	TRBJ2-1	-	-	15	CATSDPRHGRGEQFF	TGTGCCACCAGTGATCCCAGACACGGACGAGGTGAGCAGTTCTTC
TRBV7-2	TRBJ2-5	-	-	16	CASSVDPAESSGTQYF	TGTGCCAGCAGCGTAGATCCAGCGGAGAGTTCTGGGACCCAGTACTTC
TRBV11-1	TRBJ2-7	-	-	18	CASSLSPGGGALSYEQYF	TGTGCCAGCAGCTTAAGCCCCGGCGGAGGGGCCCTGAGCTACGAGCAGTACTTC
TRBV6-6	TRBJ1-2	-	-	13	CASRELNNYGYTF	TGTGCCAGCAGAGAGCTGAATAACTATGGCTACACCTTC
TRBV25-1	TRBJ1-5	TRBD1	-	14	CASVVTGGSQPQHF	TGTGCCAGCGTTGTCACAGGGGGCTCTCAGCCCCAGCATTTT
TRBV19	TRBJ2-7	-	many	13	CASSIGLRTEQYF	TGTGCCAGTAGTATAGGACTACGTACCGAGCAGTACTTC
TRBV2	TRBJ1-4	TRBD1	many	15	CASIVQGAQGEKLFF	TGTGCCAGCATCGTTCAGGGGGCGCAAGGTGAAAAACTGTTTTTT
TRBV11-1	TRBJ2-5	TRBD2	-	18	CASSLATSLAGGPKTQYF	TGTGCCAGCAGCTTAGCCACCTCACTAGCGGGAGGGCCCAAGACCCAGTACTTC
TRBV7-9	TRBJ2-7	TRBD2	-	14	CASSRGLQTYEQYF	TGTGCCAGCAGCCGGGGACTACAGACCTACGAGCAGTACTTC
TRBV10-3	TRBJ2-7	TRBD2	many	14	CAISELAGKYEQYF	TGTGCCATCAGTGAACTAGCGGGTAAATACGAGCAGTACTTC
TRBV9	TRBJ2-2	-	many	17	CASSAYSGSANTGELFF	TGTGCCAGCAGCGCATATTCGGGAAGTGCGAACACCGGGGAGCTGTTTTTT
TRBV13	TRBJ2-2	TRBD1	once	14	CASSFSTGTGELFF	TGTGCCAGCAGCTTCTCGACAGGGACCGGGGAGCTGTTTTTT
TRBV7-2	TRBJ1-2	-	many	12	CASSLDGPGYTF	TGTGCCAGCAGCTTAGACGGACCTGGCTACACCTTC
TRBV20-1	TRBJ1-5	TRBD1	many	15	CSARDGDRVNQPQHF	TGCAGTGCTAGAGATGGGGACAGGGTGAATCAGCCCCAGCATTTT
TRBV20-1	TRBJ1-6	-	-	19	CSARDLISQASSMGSPLHF	TGCAGTGCTAGAGACTTAATTTCTCAGGCTTCTAGCATGGGCTCACCCCTCCACTTT
TRBV7-2	TRBJ1-2	TRBD1	many	15	CASSLEAGTGNGYTF	TGTGCCAGCAGCTTAGAGGCGGGGACAGGGAATGGCTACACCTTC
TRBV20-1	TRBJ2-5	-	-	14	CSASRSGAGETQYF	TGCAGTGCTAGTAGGTCCGGGGCAGGCGAGACCCAGTACTTC
TRBV10-3	TRBJ1-2	-	-	14	CAIGERGRNYGYTF	TGTGCCATCGGTGAGAGGGGGAGGAACTATGGCTACACCTTC
TRBV9	TRBJ1-2	TRBD1	-	15	CASSQVAGGGEGYTF	TGTGCCAGCAGCCAAGTCGCAGGAGGGGGCGAAGGCTACACCTTC
TRBV5-1	TRBJ2-2	-	-	15	CASSLAGGVPGELFF	TGCGCCAGCAGCTTGGCCGGAGGGGTGCCCGGGGAGCTGTTTTTT
TRBV29-1	TRBJ2-1	-	-	13	CSVVGVSYNEQFF	TGCAGCGTTGTCGGGGTATCCTACAATGAGCAGTTCTTC
TRBV2	TRBJ1-1	-	-	15	CASSSPSPMDTEAFF	TGTGCCAGCAGTTCTCCTTCCCCAATGGACACTGAAGCTTTCTTT
TRBV7-3	TRBJ2-5	TRBD1	-	14	CASSPQGVGETQYF	TGTGCCAGCAGCCCCCAGGGGGTAGGGGAGACCCAGTACTTC
TRBV29-1	TRBJ1-2	TRBD1	few	11	CSGQGSLGYTF	TGCAGCGGACAGGGCTCCCTTGGCTACACCTTC
TRBV18	TRBJ1-2	TRBD1	many	14	CASSPDRANYGYTF	TGTGCCAGCAGCCCGGACAGGGCCAACTATGGCTACACCTTC
TRBV2	TRBJ1-1	-	-	15	CASSARGLLGTEAFF	TGTGCCAGCAGTGCGCGGGGACTTCTAGGCACTGAAGCTTTCTTT
TRBV6-6	TRBJ1-3	-	-	9	CASSYSLYF	TGTGCCAGCAGTTACTCCTTATATTTT
TRBV7-2	TRBJ2-7	-	-	14	CASSRILREHEQYF	TGTGCCAGCAGCCGAATCCTCAGGGAACACGAGCAGTACTTC
TRBV2	TRBJ1-2	TRBD1	-	12	CASNTQGRGYTF	TGTGCCAGCAATACACAGGGGCGGGGCTACACCTTC
TRBV29-1	TRBJ1-1	-	once	15	CSVEDPVGVNTEAFF	TGCAGCGTTGAAGATCCGGTCGGTGTGAACACTGAAGCTTTCTTT
TRBV2	TRBJ2-7	-	-	15	CASSEWDGRRGEQYF	TGTGCCAGCAGTGAATGGGATGGCAGGCGAGGCGAGCAGTACTTC
TRBV2	TRBJ2-7	-	-	15	CASRDRHEAFTEQYF	TGTGCCAGCAGGGATCGACACGAAGCATTCACCGAGCAGTACTTC
TRBV13	TRBJ1-2	-	-	14	CASSFAGLRYGYTF	TGTGCCAGCAGCTTCGCCGGACTCCGCTATGGCTACACCTTC